Below, 11 T cell receptor beta chains from the same sample are listed, as sequenced in a study of T-cell reconstitution after alpha-beta-depleted transplantation in children. For TCRbeta, the library was prepared with unique molecular identifiers. MiXCR, run by TCRdb on the PCR reads, gives a single entry per CDR3 protein. This sample carries about 600,000 distinct CDR3 sequences, 20% to 25% of them seen once, and the ten largest clones take 13% to 15%. The sequences come from PBMCs, mostly from graft donor cells, collected 360 days after TCRalphabeta/CD19-depleted stem cell transplant. These receptors all come from a boy less than two years old who had a stem cell transplant for acute myeloid leukemia, so the T cells may come from the graft donor.

The rearrangement links TRBV6-2 or TRBV6-3 to TRBJ2-5, with TRBD1 matching 8 bases. This CDR3 is 15 amino acids long. Trimming removed 10 bases from V and 0 bases from J; junction bases left unmatched: 10. Germline CDR1 and CDR2: MNHEY and SVGEGT. The DNA of the CDR3 is TGTGCCACGCGCAGGACAGGGATCTACCAAGAGACCCAGTACTTC. Its protein is CATRRTGIYQETQYF.

This clonotype was recorded at least ten times. The rearrangement joins TRBV29-1 to TRBJ2-3, with 12 bases fitting TRBD2. Germline V gene data show CDR1 as SQVTM and CDR2 as ANQGSEA. Trimming cost V 7 bases and J 6 bases; bases outside gene matches: 11. The CDR3 runs to 15 residues. The CDR3 loop reads CSAPTSGGGRDTQYF. The CDR3 DNA reads as TGCAGCGCTCCGACTAGCGGGGGCGGACGGGATACGCAGTATTTT.

The chain uses TRBV20-1 and TRBJ1-6, with D possibly TRBD1 on 6 matching bases. Germline assignment: CDR1 DFQATT and CDR2 SNEGSKA (reference sequence). Trimming took 6 bases from V and 10 from J, leaving 22 bases between them. CDR3 length: 15 amino acids. This CDR3 is CSATAGTRHLSPLHF. The CDR3, as DNA: TGCAGTGCGACAGCGGGGACAAGGCATTTGTCACCCCTCCACTTT.

This chain uses TRBV15 with TRBJ2-5; D might be TRBD1 (5 bases). Between the trimmed V and J ends, which lost 4 bases and 4 bases, there was a span of 19 bases. The CDR3 loop spans 16 amino acids. Germline CDR1 is LNHNV and CDR2 is YYDKDF (reference sequence). CDR3 DNA sequence: TGTGCCACCAGCAAACAAGAGAAGGGCAGGGCAGAGACCCAGTACTTC. As protein: CATSKQEKGRAETQYF. The variable domain in full, with the rest retrieved from reference TRBV15 and TRBJ2-5, is DAMVIQNPRYQVTQFGKPVTLSCSQTLNHNVMYWYQQKSSQAPKLLFHYYDKDFNNEADTPDNFQSRRPNTSFCFLDIRSPGLGDTAMYLCATSKQEKGRAETQYFGPGTRLLVL.

V is TRBV12-3 or TRBV12-4 and J is TRBJ2-3; D gene unclear. This CDR3 contains 13 residues. The V end lost 2 bases, the J end lost 8 bases, and 11 bases lay between the germline ends. CDR3 residues: CASSLSSPGTQYF. The CDR3 DNA reads TGTGCCAGCAGTTTATCCTCCCCTGGTACGCAGTATTTT.

CDR3 in amino acids: CASSLRGVNIQYF. The CDR3 DNA reads as TGTGCCAGCAGTTTGCGGGGGGTAAACATTCAGTACTTC. This chain links TRBV12-3 or TRBV12-4 with TRBJ2-4, with 8 bases lining up with TRBD2. The CDR3 covers 13 residues. V gave up 3 bases and J gave up 6 bases; unmatched junction bases: 1.

In this sample, this clonotype turned up many times. The J gene is TRBJ2-5, the V gene TRBV29-1; 9 nucleotides agree with TRBD1. Germline-derived CDR1 and CDR2 are SQVTM and ANQGSEA. With 7 bases clipped from V and 2 bases from J, the junction kept 5 bases outside the gene matches. The CDR3 has 13 residues. The CDR3 DNA reads as TGCAGCGGCCGGGACAGGGAACAAGAGACCCAGTACTTC. This codes for CSGRDREQETQYF. The full variable domain, with the rest looked up from reference TRBV29-1 and TRBJ2-5, is SAVISQKPSRDICQRGTSLTIQCQVDSQVTMMFWYRQQPGQSLTLIATANQGSEATYESGFVIDKFPISRPNLTFSTLTVSNMSPEDSSIYLCSGRDREQETQYFGPGTRLLVL.

The chain recombines TRBV20-1 with TRBJ2-1; 13 positions match TRBD2. Losses at the gene ends were 6 bases for V and 0 bases for J; bases not matched to a gene: 11. The germline gives CDR1 DFQATT, CDR2 SNEGSKA (reference sequence). The CDR3 extends over 18 amino acids. Written as DNA, the CDR3 is TGCAGTGCGCTCGAAAGACTAGCGGGGGGAAGCTCCTACAATGAGCAGTTCTTC. Translating gives CSALERLAGGSSYNEQFF.

V and J are TRBV6-4 and TRBJ2-3; no firm D call. Germline loops: CDR1 MRHNA, CDR2 SNTAGT. V was pared by 4 bases and J by 1 base, with 9 bases between. The CDR3 is 14 amino acids. CDR3 amino acids: CASSVSDGTDTQYF. CDR3 in DNA: TGTGCCAGCAGTGTTTCGGACGGCACAGATACGCAGTATTTT.

This clonotype was seen only a few times. The chain links TRBV6-5 to TRBJ2-1; 10 nucleotides agree with TRBD2. This CDR3 comprises 17 residues. J was trimmed by 6 bases and V by 1 base; bases with no gene match: 9. From germline, CDR1 is MNHEY and CDR2 SVGAGI. CDR3 in DNA: TGTGCCAGCAGTTACTTTCCACCAGCGGGGGGGCCCAATGAGCAGTTCTTC. Encoded protein: CASSYFPPAGGPNEQFF.

V is TRBV28 and J is TRBJ2-7, with 8 bases matching TRBD2. The germline CDR1 and CDR2 sequences are MDHEN and SYDVKM. V trimming: 1 base; J trimming: 6 bases; junction bases outside the gene matches: 8. The CDR3 has 15 residues. The CDR3 sequence: CASSLSAGGGFEQYV. CDR3 in DNA: TGTGCCAGCAGTTTATCTGCGGGGGGAGGATTCGAGCAGTACGTC.